Below, 31 T cell receptor beta chains from the same sample are listed, as sequenced in a study of cytomegalovirus exposure and HLA in healthy donors. PCR was performed using 60 Vbeta and 13 Jbeta primers. TCRdb's table, derived via immunoSEQ multiplex PCR, lists solely in-frame clones and lacks some. The sample has some 120,000 clones, about 80% seen once; the top ten hold about a tenth. The sequenced sample consisted of PBMCs. The origin of the receptors is a man under 40 in good health and CMV-seropositive.

This clone was observed once. The rearrangement joins TRBV4-3 to TRBJ2-1, with 7 bases that match TRBD1. This CDR3 is 18 amino acids long. Germline CDR1 LGHNA, CDR2 YSLEER. V shed 0 bases, J shed 0 bases, and the junction held 8 bases outside the gene matches. The CDR3 DNA is TGCGCCAGCAGCCAAGATTTTACGGGACAGAGCTCCTACAATGAGCAGTTCTTC. Amino acid sequence: CASSQDFTGQSSYNEQFF.

The V call is TRBV5-8, the J call TRBJ2-3; D might be TRBD2 (5 bases). The germline gives CDR1 SGHTS, CDR2 YDEGEE. The CDR3 has 14 residues. Trimming stripped 2 bases from V and 2 bases from J, with 9 bases between. CDR3 nucleotide sequence: TGTGCCAGCAGCTTTTACGGGAACACAGATACGCAGTATTTT. This translates into CASSFYGNTDTQYF.

The J gene is TRBJ1-3, the V gene TRBV30, with a tentative D call TRBD1 (6 bases). Per germline, CDR1 GTSNPN and CDR2 SVGIG (reference sequence). The CDR3 has 15 residues. Trimming took off 7 bases at V and 0 bases at J, with 16 bases between the two ends. The CDR3 is CAFSPWTDSGNTIYF. The DNA of the CDR3 is TGTGCCTTTTCGCCCTGGACAGACTCTGGAAACACCATATATTTT. Using reference TRBV30 and TRBJ1-3 for the parts outside the CDR3, the full variable domain is SQTIHQWPATLVQPVGSPLSLECTVEGTSNPNLYWYRQAAGRGLQLLFYSVGIGQISSEVPQNLSASRPQDRQFILSSKKLLLSDSGFYLCAFSPWTDSGNTIYFGEGSWLTVV.

J is TRBJ2-1 and V is TRBV27; 12 nucleotides line up with TRBD1. The junction had 12 bases not matched to a gene; V was cut back by 2 bases and J by 7 bases. Germline V lookup: CDR1 MNHEY, CDR2 SMNVEV (reference sequence). CDR3 length equals 18 residues. CDR3 sequence reads: CASSLQRVGTGGGNEQFF. The DNA of the CDR3 is TGTGCCAGCAGTTTACAACGGGTCGGGACAGGGGGCGGAAATGAGCAGTTCTTC.

The V gene is TRBV9, the J gene TRBJ2-3, with TRBD1 identical over 11 bases. Germline trimming cut 4 bases from V and 5 bases from J; bases unmatched to any gene: 9. CDR1 is SGDLS, CDR2 YYNGEE, per germline. The CDR3 consists of 16 residues. CDR3 bases: TGTGCCAGCAGCCCCAGGACAGGGGGCGCAGGAGATACGCAGTATTTT. It is translated as CASSPRTGGAGDTQYF.

The chain is built from TRBV27 and TRBJ1-5, with D perhaps TRBD1 (6 bases). Trimming removed 4 bases from V and 7 bases from J, with 14 bases in between. Germline-derived CDR1 and CDR2 are MNHEY and SMNVEV (reference sequence). The CDR3 has 14 residues. The CDR3 DNA sequence: TGTGCCAGCAGTTCGGACAGAGCCTACCAGCCCCAGCATTTT. Its protein is CASSSDRAYQPQHF.

This clone has just a few counts. The chain links TRBV5-4 to TRBJ2-7; TRBD1 aligns across 7 bases. Germline trimming cut 2 bases from V and 4 bases from J; bases unmatched to any gene: 3. Germline assignment: CDR1 SGHNT and CDR2 YYREEE (reference sequence). The CDR3 spans 13 residues. CDR3 sequence (DNA): TGTGCCAGCAGCTTACAGGGGTCGTACGAGCAGTACTTC. Its translation is CASSLQGSYEQYF.

This chain links TRBV13 with TRBJ2-5; a weak D match, TRBD1 (6 bases). CDR1 is PRHDT and CDR2 is FYEKMQ in the germline V gene (reference sequence). V was shortened by 1 base and J by 3 bases, with 18 bases between the two germline ends. The CDR3 totals 17 residues. CDR3 region: CASSLVATTGSKETQYF. Written as DNA, the CDR3 is TGTGCCAGCAGCTTAGTGGCAACAACAGGGAGTAAAGAGACCCAGTACTTC.

This chain joins TRBV11-1 and TRBJ2-2, with 7 bases matching TRBD1. V shed 7 bases, J shed 1 base, and the junction held 6 bases outside the gene matches. Germline V gene data show CDR1 as SGHAT and CDR2 as FQDESV (reference sequence). This CDR3 comprises 15 residues. The CDR3 loop is CASTTWTGNTGELFF. CDR3 coding DNA: TGTGCCAGCACCACCTGGACAGGGAACACCGGGGAGCTGTTTTTT. The variable domain in full, with the rest retrieved from reference TRBV11-1 and TRBJ2-2, is EAEVAQSPRYKITEKSQAVAFWCDPISGHATLYWYRQILGQGPELLVQFQDESVVDDSQLPKDRFSAERLKGVDSTLKIQPAELGDSAMYLCASTTWTGNTGELFFGEGSRLTVL.

This clone was seen a single time. The CDR3 is CSVVEGGDRTQYF. The DNA of the CDR3 is TGCAGCGTTGTAGAGGGAGGGGATAGGACCCAGTACTTC. This chain connects TRBV29-1 to TRBJ2-5; 7 positions agree with TRBD2. Looked up from germline, CDR1 is SQVTM and CDR2 is ANQGSEA. The V gene end was trimmed by 4 bases and the J gene end by 7 bases; junction bases not matched to a gene: 9. The CDR3 runs to 13 residues.

The chain couples TRBV6-5 to TRBJ1-5; TRBD1 is a possible D gene (5 bases). Looked up from germline, CDR1 is MNHEY and CDR2 is SVGAGI. The V end was cut by 5 bases, the J end by 5 bases, with 10 bases between. This CDR3 is built from 13 residues. The CDR3 bases are TGTGCCAGCAGTAGGACAAAACATCAGCCCCAGCATTTT. It encodes CASSRTKHQPQHF.

The chain is built from TRBV28 and TRBJ1-2, with 9 bases matching TRBD1. Germline CDR1 and CDR2: MDHEN and SYDVKM. This CDR3 region has 13 residues. J gave up 7 bases and V 10 bases, and 10 bases lay outside the gene matches. CDR3 bases: TGTGCCACTCCGGGACAGGGATTGGGTGGCTACACCTTC. Translation: CATPGQGLGGYTF.

The V gene is TRBV27, the J gene TRBJ2-3, with TRBD1 identical over 8 bases. The CDR3 runs to 15 residues. V was pared by 6 bases and J by 7 bases, with 12 bases of the junction left unmatched. Germline loops: CDR1 MNHEY, CDR2 SMNVEV (reference sequence). The CDR3: CASSRWDRTDYTQYF. The DNA for the CDR3 is TGTGCCAGCAGCCGATGGGACAGGACCGATTATACGCAGTATTTT.

V usage is TRBV11-3 and J usage is TRBJ2-5; perhaps TRBD2 as D (6 bases). The CDR3 is made up of 13 amino acids. Germline lookup yields CDR1 SGHNT and CDR2 YENEEA. V dropped 5 bases and J dropped 8 bases, with 15 bases sitting between them. CDR3 DNA sequence: TGTGCCAGCAGCCCCGGGGGTAGCGCCACCCAGTACTTC. This codes for CASSPGGSATQYF.

This clone occurred once. The V and J genes are TRBV28 and TRBJ1-4, with no clear D. The V end lost 5 bases, the J end lost 6 bases, and 16 bases lay between the germline ends. This CDR3 contains 15 residues. The germline V gene encodes CDR1 MDHEN and CDR2 SYDVKM. CDR3 DNA sequence: TGTGCCAGCAGTCCCCCCGGCATTGGGCATGAAAAACTGTTTTTT. This encodes CASSPPGIGHEKLFF.

The chain combines TRBV5-1 with TRBJ2-7; 8 nucleotides line up with TRBD2. Germline CDR1 reads SGHRS; CDR2 reads YFSETQ. The CDR3 is 17 amino acids. J lost 1 base, V lost 1 base, and 10 bases had no gene match. CDR3 residues: CASSLPKRGTASYEQYF. In DNA form, the CDR3 reads TGCGCCAGCAGCTTGCCCAAGCGGGGGACGGCATCCTACGAGCAGTACTTC.

The CDR3 reads CASSLSGAWASGSRDRDTQYF. The CDR3 DNA reads as TGTGCCAGCAGCCTATCAGGAGCGTGGGCTAGCGGGAGCAGAGACCGAGATACGCAGTATTTT. The chain recombines TRBV13 with TRBJ2-3, with 10 bases aligning to TRBD2. CDR3 length: 21 amino acids. V gave up 5 bases and J gave up 5 bases; unmatched junction bases: 25. CDR1 is PRHDT and CDR2 is FYEKMQ in the germline V gene (reference sequence).

The chain is built from TRBV28 and TRBJ2-2; 7 nucleotides agree with TRBD2. Looked up from germline, CDR1 is MDHEN and CDR2 is SYDVKM. V trimming: 6 bases; J trimming: 5 bases; junction bases outside the gene matches: 12. This CDR3 comprises 16 residues. Written as DNA, the CDR3 is TGTGCCAGCAGGGGGGTTGGCGGGAGAAGGACCGGGGAGCTGTTTTTT. Protein: CASRGVGGRRTGELFF. Full variable domain (remainder filled in from reference TRBV28 and TRBJ2-2): DVKVTQSSRYLVKRTGEKVFLECVQDMDHENMFWYRQDPGLGLRLIYFSYDVKMKEKGDIPEGYSVSREKKERFSLILESASTNQTSMYLCASRGVGGRRTGELFFGEGSRLTVL.

The chain employs TRBV2 and TRBJ2-7, with 12 bases matching TRBD2. Trimming cost V 7 bases and J 6 bases; bases outside gene matches: 7. The germline V gene encodes CDR1 SNHLY and CDR2 FYNNEI. This CDR3 is 14 amino acids long. The CDR3 loop reads CASMGLAGRAEQYF. DNA of the CDR3: TGTGCCAGCATGGGACTAGCGGGCAGGGCCGAGCAGTACTTC.

This clone has a handful of counts. Written as DNA, the CDR3 is TGTGCCACCAGCGCCGCGGTGGGTGAGCAGTACTTC. This codes for CATSAAVGEQYF. V and J are TRBV15 and TRBJ2-7; D call uncertain. CDR1 and CDR2 from the germline V gene are LNHNV and YYDKDF (reference sequence). The germline V and J ends were trimmed by 5 bases and 7 bases, with 12 bases remaining between them. This CDR3 region has 12 residues.

The rearrangement joins TRBV6-5 to TRBJ1-2, with TRBD1 identical over 10 bases. V lost 2 bases and J lost 4; bases outside the gene matches: 4. Per the germline V gene, CDR1 is MNHEY and CDR2 is SVGAGI. The CDR3 has 15 amino acids. CDR3 nucleotide sequence: TGTGCCAGCAGTTACGGGGACAGGGGTAGCTATGGCTACACCTTC. Protein product: CASSYGDRGSYGYTF.

The chain links TRBV6-1 to TRBJ2-1; 7 positions agree with TRBD2. CDR1 and CDR2 (germline): MNHNS, SASEGT. V lost 7 bases, J lost 7 bases, and 10 bases stayed unmatched. This CDR3 is 14 amino acids long. The CDR3 reads CASKRAGIENEQFF. CDR3 in DNA: TGTGCCAGCAAGAGAGCGGGAATTGAGAATGAGCAGTTCTTC.

The V call is TRBV7-2, the J call TRBJ2-7; a possible D gene is TRBD1 (5 bases). V dropped 2 bases and J dropped 1 base, with 9 bases sitting between them. The CDR3 contains 14 residues. Germline V gene data show CDR1 as SGHTA and CDR2 as FQGNSA. The CDR3 DNA is TGTGCCAGCAGCTTAATGGGGCCTTCCTACGAGCAGTACTTC. Protein sequence: CASSLMGPSYEQYF.

J is TRBJ2-2 and V is TRBV6-5, with TRBD1 matching 7 bases. V was pared by 2 bases and J by 6 bases, with 9 bases of the junction left unmatched. The germline CDR1 and CDR2 sequences are MNHEY and SVGAGI. CDR3 length: 16 amino acids. The CDR3 region has the DNA TGTGCCAGCAGTTACGGGAAGGGGGCGCATGCCGGGGAGCTGTTTTTT. This encodes CASSYGKGAHAGELFF.

The rearrangement links TRBV6-5 to TRBJ1-2; the D gene is possibly TRBD1 (6 bases). V was clipped by 2 bases and J by 4 bases, with 8 bases between them. Germline assignment: CDR1 MNHEY and CDR2 SVGAGI. CDR3 size: 13 residues. CDR3 coding DNA: TGTGCCAGCAGTTACCACAGGGTCTATGGCTACACCTTC. This encodes CASSYHRVYGYTF.

This sequence joins TRBV7-9 and TRBJ2-7, with 12 bases lining up with TRBD2. The CDR3 is 16 residues long. Germline lookup yields CDR1 SEHNR and CDR2 FQNEAQ (reference sequence). The junction had 3 bases not matched to a gene; V was cut back by 3 bases and J by 0 bases. The CDR3 reads CASSFRTSGTSYEQYF. The CDR3, as DNA: TGTGCCAGCAGCTTCCGGACTAGCGGGACCTCCTACGAGCAGTACTTC.

This clone was detected only a few times. The rearrangement links TRBV4-1 to TRBJ2-1, with 12 bases that match TRBD2. This CDR3 is 16 amino acids long. With 3 bases clipped from V and 4 bases from J, the junction kept 4 bases outside the gene matches. The germline gives CDR1 MGHRA, CDR2 YSYEKL. CDR3 region: CASSHGTSGFYNEQFF. CDR3 DNA sequence: TGCGCCAGCAGCCACGGGACTAGCGGGTTTTACAATGAGCAGTTCTTC.

V is TRBV5-6 and J is TRBJ2-5; TRBD1 matches at 7 bases. Germline V gene sequence: CDR1 SGHDT, CDR2 YYEEEE. V lost 4 bases, J lost 11 bases, and 11 bases stayed unmatched. This CDR3 spans 13 amino acids. CDR3 DNA: TGTGCCAGCAGCCGCTATAACCCGGGACAGCAGTACTTC. It specifies CASSRYNPGQQYF.

In its sample, this clone was seen a few times. The rearrangement links TRBV10-3 to TRBJ1-1; no firm D call. Germline CDR1 is ENHRY and CDR2 is SYGVKD. This CDR3 region has 13 residues. Trimming cost V 1 base and J 3 bases, with 6 bases left between them. The CDR3 region is CAISEFAHTEAFF. The CDR3 DNA reads as TGTGCCATCAGTGAGTTTGCGCACACTGAAGCTTTCTTT.

This clone is a singleton in its sample. The CDR3 region is CASSYRVGETQYF. DNA of the CDR3: TGTGCCAGCAGTTACAGGGTGGGAGAGACCCAGTACTTC. The V and J genes are TRBV27 and TRBJ2-5, with D tentatively TRBD1 (6 bases). The CDR3 runs 13 residues. Germline CDR1 is MNHEY and CDR2 is SMNVEV (reference sequence). V was shortened by 4 bases and J by 4 bases, with 10 bases between the two germline ends.

This clone was picked up a small number of times. V and J are TRBV6-5 and TRBJ1-5; perhaps TRBD1 as D (6 bases). Germline V CDR1 and CDR2: MNHEY, SVGAGI. Deletions cut 5 bases from V and 6 bases from J, with 14 bases between. This CDR3 comprises 14 residues. CDR3 sequence reads: CASSAEQGSQPQHF. The CDR3 DNA reads TGTGCCAGCAGTGCGGAACAGGGAAGTCAGCCCCAGCATTTT.